Listed here are 2 T cell receptor beta chains from one sample, sequenced in a study of control samples from healthy donors and cancer patients. The data were produced by immunoSEQ multiplex PCR, yet TCRdb's version contains in-frame clones alone and is incomplete. The data hold almost 90,000 clones, with around 86% observed a single time. Sequencing was performed on blood. The receptors shown here come from a man aged 30-40 years in good health.

J is TRBJ2-5 and V is TRBV7-6; a weak D match, TRBD2 (6 bases). This CDR3 is 14 amino acids long. V lost 1 base to trimming and J lost 3 bases, with 9 bases between them. Per the germline V gene, CDR1 is SGHVS and CDR2 is FNYEAQ. This CDR3 is CASSLVWGEETQYF. The CDR3 bases are TGTGCCAGCAGCTTAGTGTGGGGGGAAGAGACCCAGTACTTC.

This chain joins TRBV14 and TRBJ2-1, with unresolved D. This CDR3 is 16 amino acids long. Germline CDR1 reads SGHDN; CDR2 reads FVKESK. The germline V and J ends were trimmed by 2 bases and 5 bases, with 16 bases remaining between them. CDR3 in amino acids: CASSQTGTLRDNEQFF. As DNA, the CDR3 is TGTGCCAGCAGCCAAACTGGTACCCTCCGGGACAATGAGCAGTTCTTC. Together with reference TRBV14 and TRBJ2-1, the CDR3 gives the full variable domain: EAGVTQFPSHSVIEKGQTVTLRCDPISGHDNLYWYRRVMGKEIKFLLHFVKESKQDESGMPNNRFLAERTGGTYSTLKVQPAELEDSGVYFCASSQTGTLRDNEQFFGPGTRLTVL.